A single sample gave rise to the 29 T cell receptor beta chains below, sequenced in a study of beta chain features in type 1 diabetes. General study findings and limits: TCRB CDR3s were moderately but significantly shorter in Type 1 diabetes patients in all four CD4+ subsets.

cDNA synthesis used the whole RNA isolate, giving expressed TCRB sequences. Libraries were prepared by immunoSEQ multiplex PCR; TCRdb keeps only in-frame clonotypes and omits some of them. This sample yields about 130,000 clones, of which roughly 10% are seen a single time; 0.65% to 0.75% belongs to the top ten. What these receptors recognize is not known. Material: central memory CD4+ T cells from blood. The receptors derive from a man aged 25 to 40 with type 1 diabetes.

The chain links TRBV7-2 to TRBJ2-5; a possible D gene is TRBD2 (5 bases). V was clipped by 4 bases and J by 1 base, with 7 bases between them. Germline assignment: CDR1 SGHTA and CDR2 FQGNSA. The CDR3 is 13 amino acids. The DNA of the CDR3 is TGTGCCAGCAGCTGGAGCGGCCAAGAGACCCAGTACTTC. Its translation: CASSWSGQETQYF. Looking up the rest from reference TRBV7-2 and TRBJ2-5 gives the full variable domain: GAGVSQSPSNKVTEKGKDVELRCDPISGHTALYWYRQSLGQGLEFLIYFQGNSAPDKSGLPSDRFSAERTGGSVSTLTIQRTQQEDSAVYLCASSWSGQETQYFGPGTRLLVL.

The CDR3 DNA follows: TGTGCCAGCTCAAGACAGGGACAAAATGGCTACACCTTC. It codes for CASSRQGQNGYTF. V usage is TRBV25-1 and J usage is TRBJ1-2; 7 bases fit TRBD1. Germline V gene data show CDR1 as MGHDK and CDR2 as SYGVNS. The junction had 9 bases not matched to a gene; V was cut back by 8 bases and J by 6 bases. CDR3 length: 13 amino acids.

This clone was recorded a few times. The chain joins TRBV9 to TRBJ2-5; TRBD1 aligns across 7 bases. CDR1 is SGDLS, CDR2 YYNGEE, per germline. The J segment lost 0 bases and the V segment lost 4 bases, leaving 3 bases of the junction unmatched. This CDR3 is 14 amino acids long. The CDR3 nucleotides read TGTGCCAGCAGCTCAACAGGGGACCAAGAGACCCAGTACTTC. Its translation is CASSSTGDQETQYF.

This clone was found a few times. The CDR3 bases are TGTGCCCCTTACCGGGGGGCGACGGACACTGAAGCTTTCTTT. This encodes CAPYRGATDTEAFF. The gene calls are TRBV14 and TRBJ1-1; TRBD1 is a possible D gene (6 bases). This CDR3 region has 14 residues. CDR1 SGHDN and CDR2 FVKESK come from the germline V gene. V lost 11 bases to trimming and J lost 3 bases, with 19 bases between them.

This clone has a handful of counts. The chain uses TRBV18 and TRBJ1-5; tentative D call: TRBD1 (6 bases). V lost 2 bases to trimming and J lost 6 bases, with 17 bases between them. The CDR3 consists of 16 residues. Germline V gene sequence: CDR1 KGHSH, CDR2 LQKENI. CDR3 nucleotide sequence: TGTGCCAGCTCACCAGGTAGACCTCAACAGGGTCAGCCCCAGCATTTT. Translation: CASSPGRPQQGQPQHF.

The chain carries TRBV29-1 and TRBJ2-1; possibly TRBD1 for D (5 bases). Germline CDR1 SQVTM, CDR2 ANQGSEA. This CDR3 comprises 16 residues. Trimming removed 3 bases from V and 0 bases from J, with 15 bases in between. Here the CDR3 DNA reads TGCAGCGTTGATTTTAAGGGGCTGGGCTCCTACAATGAGCAGTTCTTC. Its protein product is CSVDFKGLGSYNEQFF.

This clone was recorded a few times. The rearrangement links TRBV7-9 to TRBJ2-3, with TRBD1 matching 7 bases. The junction had 1 base not matched to a gene; V was cut back by 4 bases and J by 0 bases. There are 14 residues in the CDR3. CDR1 SEHNR and CDR2 FQNEAQ come from the germline V gene (reference sequence). CDR3 bases: TGTGCCAGCAGCTCGGGACAGAGCACAGATACGCAGTATTTT. This codes for CASSSGQSTDTQYF. Looking up the rest from reference TRBV7-9 and TRBJ2-3 gives the full variable domain: DTGVSQNPRHKITKRGQNVTFRCDPISEHNRLYWYRQTLGQGPEFLTYFQNEAQLEKSRLLSDRFSAERPKGSFSTLEIQRTEQGDSAMYLCASSSGQSTDTQYFGPGTRLTVL.

The chain carries TRBV5-1 and TRBJ2-2, with TRBD1 identical over 7 bases. V lost 4 bases and J lost 6; bases outside the gene matches: 9. Looked up from germline, CDR1 is SGHRS and CDR2 is YFSETQ. The CDR3 has 15 residues. CDR3 DNA sequence: TGCGCCAGCAGCCCCGGGACAGTGGGGGCCGGGGAGCTGTTTTTT. It encodes CASSPGTVGAGELFF.

This clone has just a few counts. V usage is TRBV4-3 and J usage is TRBJ2-7, with 9 bases lining up with TRBD2. Germline CDR1 is LGHNA and CDR2 is YSLEER. The ends lost 1 base at V and 4 bases at J; junction bases unmatched: 5. The CDR3 is 15 amino acids. Here the CDR3 DNA reads TGCGCCAGCAGCCAAGGGGGCGGGGGGGGATACGAGCAGTACTTC. Translating gives CASSQGGGGGYEQYF.

The CDR3 sequence is CASSIWRVPNEQYF. CDR3 DNA: TGTGCCAGTAGTATCTGGAGGGTACCGAACGAGCAGTACTTC. V usage is TRBV19 and J usage is TRBJ2-7; D perhaps matches TRBD2 (6 bases). Germline lookup yields CDR1 LNHDA and CDR2 SQIVND (reference sequence). The V gene lost 3 bases and the J gene lost 5 bases, with 14 bases spanning the gap. This CDR3 has 14 amino acids.

The chain employs TRBV7-2 and TRBJ2-3; D perhaps matches TRBD1 (5 bases). The CDR3 runs to 16 residues. Trimming removed 0 bases from V and 7 bases from J, with 17 bases in between. In germline, CDR1 is SGHTA, CDR2 FQGNSA. Here the CDR3 reads CASSLAWGPIPNTQYF. As DNA, the CDR3 is TGTGCCAGCAGCTTAGCGTGGGGCCCAATTCCAAATACGCAGTATTTT.

In DNA form, the CDR3 reads TGTGCCTGGAACCGGGGGACAGGGCAGGAGTCCCTCCACTTT. Translating gives CAWNRGTGQESLHF. The chain carries TRBV30 and TRBJ1-6; TRBD1 agrees at 9 bases. The CDR3 runs 14 residues. Germline-derived CDR1 and CDR2 are GTSNPN and SVGIG (reference sequence). The ends lost 4 bases at V and 14 bases at J; junction bases unmatched: 12. Full variable domain (remainder filled in from reference TRBV30 and TRBJ1-6): SQTIHQWPATLVQPVGSPLSLECTVEGTSNPNLYWYRQAAGRGLQLLFYSVGIGQISSEVPQNLSASRPQDRQFILSSKKLLLSDSGFYLCAWNRGTGQESLHFGNGTRLTVT.

There are a few counts of this clone. The rearrangement uses TRBV5-8 and TRBJ2-5, with 7 positions matching TRBD2. With 4 bases clipped from V and 2 bases from J, the junction kept 5 bases outside the gene matches. Germline values: CDR1 SGHTS, CDR2 YDEGEE. CDR3 length: 14 residues. CDR3 nucleotide sequence: TGTGCCAGCAGCCCCTCGGGGGGACAAGAGACCCAGTACTTC. This encodes CASSPSGGQETQYF.

CDR3 DNA sequence: TGTGCCAGCAGTTCCGGACAGGGGACCGGGGAGCAGTACTTC. Translation gives CASSSGQGTGEQYF. The V and J genes are TRBV6-5 and TRBJ2-7, with 9 bases that match TRBD1. V lost 4 bases, J lost 7 bases, and 8 bases stayed unmatched. Germline V gives CDR1 MNHEY, CDR2 SVGAGI. The CDR3 runs 14 residues.

The chain carries TRBV6-5 and TRBJ1-5; 7 positions agree with TRBD1. The CDR3 spans 16 residues. The germline V gene has CDR1 MNHEY and CDR2 SVGAGI. Losses at the gene ends were 4 bases for V and 0 bases for J; bases not matched to a gene: 6. CDR3 coding DNA: TGTGCCAGCAGTTGGGCAGGGGGGAGTAGCAATCAGCCCCAGCATTTT. It yields the protein CASSWAGGSSNQPQHF.

This clone has only a few counts. Distinct nucleotide sequences in the sample also encode this CDR3. The chain combines TRBV7-9 with TRBJ1-4; possibly TRBD1 for D (6 bases). The germline V and J ends were trimmed by 5 bases and 8 bases, with 9 bases remaining between them. CDR3 length: 12 residues. The germline CDR1 and CDR2 sequences are SEHNR and FQNEAQ (reference sequence). CDR3 in DNA: TGTGCCAGCAGCCCTCAGGGGGAAAAACTGTTTTTT. Translation: CASSPQGEKLFF.

The sample holds a few counts of this clone. The chain couples TRBV25-1 to TRBJ2-5, with D possibly TRBD1 on 5 matching bases. The germline gives CDR1 MGHDK, CDR2 SYGVNS. This CDR3 is 15 amino acids long. V lost 3 bases and J lost 3, with 14 bases in between. Here the CDR3 reads CASSEGHSTEETQYF. The CDR3 nucleotides are TGTGCCAGCAGTGAGGGCCATTCGACAGAAGAGACCCAGTACTTC.

This sequence joins TRBV19 and TRBJ1-4; 7 nucleotides align to TRBD1. Trimming took 9 bases from V and 8 from J; bases not matched to a gene: 12. Germline loops: CDR1 LNHDA, CDR2 SQIVND (reference sequence). The CDR3 contains 14 residues. The CDR3 here is CASRDRGRSEKLFF. CDR3 coding DNA: TGTGCCAGCCGAGATAGGGGGCGCAGCGAAAAACTGTTTTTT.

The chain has TRBV5-1 and TRBJ2-5; D may be TRBD2 (6 bases). The CDR3 sequence is 15 residues long. From germline, CDR1 is SGHRS and CDR2 YFSETQ. Deletions cut 0 bases from V and 1 base from J, with 10 bases between. The CDR3 spells CASSLAPGLQETQYF. The DNA for the CDR3 is TGCGCCAGCAGCTTGGCCCCGGGACTCCAAGAGACCCAGTACTTC.

A few counts support this clone. The V and J genes are TRBV15 and TRBJ2-3, with 9 bases that match TRBD1. There are 16 residues in the CDR3. V shed 7 bases, J shed 5 bases, and the junction held 13 bases outside the gene matches. Germline CDR1 and CDR2: LNHNV and YYDKDF (reference sequence). CDR3 amino acids: CATTLEGQGFVDTQYF. DNA of the CDR3: TGTGCCACCACCCTTGAGGGACAGGGATTTGTAGATACGCAGTATTTT.

There are a few counts of this clone. The chain carries TRBV16 and TRBJ1-6, with D maybe TRBD1 (5 bases). Between the trimmed V and J ends, which lost 3 bases and 7 bases, there was a span of 10 bases. Per germline, CDR1 KGHSY and CDR2 FQNENV. The CDR3 has 14 amino acids. CDR3 protein: CASSQDGQNSPLHF. CDR3 coding DNA: TGTGCCAGCAGCCAGGACGGACAAAATTCACCCCTCCACTTT.

This clone was observed a few times. This rearrangement joins TRBV15 to TRBJ1-2; no clear D. CDR1 and CDR2 (germline): LNHNV, YYDKDF (reference sequence). The CDR3 has 14 amino acids. V lost 0 bases to trimming and J lost 13 bases, with 18 bases between them. The CDR3 coding sequence is TGTGCCACCAGCAGAGATCTCGTTGACAAGGAGGGCACCTTC. Amino acids: CATSRDLVDKEGTF.

This clone has a single count. V is TRBV18 and J is TRBJ1-6; TRBD1 agrees at 8 bases. Trimming cost V 2 bases and J 11 bases; bases outside gene matches: 2. CDR1 is KGHSH, CDR2 LQKENI, per germline. This CDR3 is 13 amino acids long. The chain's CDR3 is CASSPTGGPPLHF. The DNA of the CDR3 is TGTGCCAGCTCACCAACAGGGGGGCCACCCCTCCACTTT.

The sample holds a few counts of this clone. This chain links TRBV2 with TRBJ2-5; TRBD1 agrees at 7 bases. V dropped 4 bases and J dropped 5; count of bases not matched to a gene: 7. This CDR3 has 14 residues. Germline CDR1 SNHLY, CDR2 FYNNEI. CDR3 bases: TGTGCCAGCAGTGCGAGACAGGGAGATGAGACCCAGTACTTC. Translated: CASSARQGDETQYF. Full variable domain (missing parts from reference TRBV2 and TRBJ2-5): EPEVTQTPSHQVTQMGQEVILRCVPISNHLYFYWYRQILGQKVEFLVSFYNNEISEKSEIFDDQFSVERPDGSNFTLKIRSTKLEDSAMYFCASSARQGDETQYFGPGTRLLVL.

The V and J genes are TRBV7-9 and TRBJ2-3; 10 bases line up with TRBD2. The length of the CDR3 is 15 residues. V trimming: 3 bases; J trimming: 4 bases; junction bases outside the gene matches: 4. The V gene's germline CDR1 is SEHNR and CDR2 FQNEAQ (reference sequence). CDR3 residues: CASSFTSGASDTQYF. The CDR3 coding sequence is TGTGCCAGCAGCTTCACTAGCGGGGCATCAGATACGCAGTATTTT.

V usage is TRBV19 and J usage is TRBJ2-7; 9 bases fit TRBD1. The CDR3 totals 15 residues. After removal of 4 bases from V and 4 bases from J, the junction contained 8 bases not matched to a gene. CDR1 LNHDA and CDR2 SQIVND come from the germline V gene (reference sequence). CDR3 region: CASSTQGTGQYEQYF. The DNA for the CDR3 is TGTGCCAGTAGTACCCAGGGGACAGGGCAATACGAGCAGTACTTC.

This clone has only a few counts. The chain couples TRBV28 to TRBJ1-6; no clear D. The CDR3 extends over 13 amino acids. Germline-derived CDR1 and CDR2 are MDHEN and SYDVKM. The V gene lost 6 bases and the J gene lost 7 bases, with 10 bases spanning the gap. The DNA for the CDR3 is TGTGCCAGCAGCCCCCTCAGGAATTCACCCCTCCACTTT. Encoded protein: CASSPLRNSPLHF.

The DNA of the CDR3 is TGTGCCAGCAGCTTAGGGGAGGATACGCAGTATTTT. Translated: CASSLGEDTQYF. The genes are TRBV11-3 and TRBJ2-3; a weak D match, TRBD2 (5 bases). The germline V gene has CDR1 SGHNT and CDR2 YENEEA. The CDR3 runs to 12 residues. V was cut by 1 base and J by 6 bases, with 5 bases left in between.

The chain combines TRBV7-2 with TRBJ2-1; 9 nucleotides match TRBD1. J lost 6 bases, V lost 5 bases, and 11 bases had no gene match. The germline V gene has CDR1 SGHTA and CDR2 FQGNSA. CDR3 length equals 16 residues. The CDR3 region has the DNA TGTGCCAGCAGCCTCGGGACAGGGAGGTTGGTCAATGAGCAGTTCTTC. It is translated as CASSLGTGRLVNEQFF.